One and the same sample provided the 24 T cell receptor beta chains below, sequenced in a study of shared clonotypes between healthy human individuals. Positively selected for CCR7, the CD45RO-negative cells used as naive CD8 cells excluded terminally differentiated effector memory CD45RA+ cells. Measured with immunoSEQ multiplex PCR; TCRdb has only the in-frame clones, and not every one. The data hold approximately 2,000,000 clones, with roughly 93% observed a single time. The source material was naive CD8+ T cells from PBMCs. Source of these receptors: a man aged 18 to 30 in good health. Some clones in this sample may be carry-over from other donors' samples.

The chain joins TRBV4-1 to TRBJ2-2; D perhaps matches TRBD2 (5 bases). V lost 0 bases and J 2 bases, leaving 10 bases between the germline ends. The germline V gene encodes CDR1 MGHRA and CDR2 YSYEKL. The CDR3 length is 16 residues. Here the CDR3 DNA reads TGCGCCAGCAGCCAAGATGTAGCGAGAAACACCGGGGAGCTGTTTTTT. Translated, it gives CASSQDVARNTGELFF.

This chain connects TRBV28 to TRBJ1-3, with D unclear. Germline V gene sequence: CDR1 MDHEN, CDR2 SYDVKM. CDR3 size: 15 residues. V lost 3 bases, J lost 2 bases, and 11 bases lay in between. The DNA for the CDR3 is TGTGCCAGCAGTTTTCGGTTCGGGACTGGAAACACCATATATTTT. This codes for CASSFRFGTGNTIYF.

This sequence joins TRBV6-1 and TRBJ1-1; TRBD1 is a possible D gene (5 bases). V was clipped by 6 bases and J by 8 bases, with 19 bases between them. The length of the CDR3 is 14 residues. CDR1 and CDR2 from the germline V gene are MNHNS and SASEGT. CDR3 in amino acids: CASRDDSPNREAFF. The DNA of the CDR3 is TGTGCCAGCAGGGACGACAGCCCAAACCGAGAAGCTTTCTTT.

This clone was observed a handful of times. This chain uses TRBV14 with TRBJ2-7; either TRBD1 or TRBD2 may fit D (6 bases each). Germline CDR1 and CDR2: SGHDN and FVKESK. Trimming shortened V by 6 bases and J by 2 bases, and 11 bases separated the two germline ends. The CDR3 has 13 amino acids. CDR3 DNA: TGTGCCAGCAGGGCAAGGGGGGCCTACGAGCAGTACTTC. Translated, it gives CASRARGAYEQYF.

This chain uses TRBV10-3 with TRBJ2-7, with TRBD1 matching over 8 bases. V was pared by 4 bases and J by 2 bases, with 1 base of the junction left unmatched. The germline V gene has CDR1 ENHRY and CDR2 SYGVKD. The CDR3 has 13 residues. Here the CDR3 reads CAISGTGTYEQYF. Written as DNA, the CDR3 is TGTGCCATCAGTGGGACAGGGACCTACGAGCAGTACTTC.

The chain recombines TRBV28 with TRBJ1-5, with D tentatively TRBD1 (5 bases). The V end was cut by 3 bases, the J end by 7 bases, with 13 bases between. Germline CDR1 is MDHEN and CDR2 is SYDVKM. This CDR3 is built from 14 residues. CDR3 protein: CASSFPSEGQPQHF. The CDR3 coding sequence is TGTGCCAGCAGTTTCCCCTCGGAGGGGCAGCCCCAGCATTTT.

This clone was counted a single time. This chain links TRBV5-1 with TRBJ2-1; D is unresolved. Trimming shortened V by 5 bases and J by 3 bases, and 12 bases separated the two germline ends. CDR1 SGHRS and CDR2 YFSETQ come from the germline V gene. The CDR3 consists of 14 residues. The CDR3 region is CASRDGRNYNEQFF. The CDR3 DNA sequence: TGCGCCAGCAGGGATGGCAGGAACTACAATGAGCAGTTCTTC.

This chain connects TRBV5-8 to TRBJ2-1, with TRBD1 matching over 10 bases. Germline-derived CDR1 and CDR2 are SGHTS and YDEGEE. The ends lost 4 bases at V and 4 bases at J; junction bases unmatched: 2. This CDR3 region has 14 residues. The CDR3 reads CASSVDRGYNEQFF. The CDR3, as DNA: TGTGCCAGCAGCGTGGACAGGGGGTACAATGAGCAGTTCTTC.

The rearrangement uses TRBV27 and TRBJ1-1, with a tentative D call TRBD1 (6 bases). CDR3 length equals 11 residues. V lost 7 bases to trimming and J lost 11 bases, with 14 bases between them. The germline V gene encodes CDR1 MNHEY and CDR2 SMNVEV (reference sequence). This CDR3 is CASTGAAGAFF. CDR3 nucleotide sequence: TGTGCCAGCACGGGGGCTGCGGGGGCTTTCTTT.

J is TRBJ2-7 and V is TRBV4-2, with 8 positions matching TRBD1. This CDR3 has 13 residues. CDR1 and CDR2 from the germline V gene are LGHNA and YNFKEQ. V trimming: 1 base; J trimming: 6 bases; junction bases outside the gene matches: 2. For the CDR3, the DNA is TGTGCCAGCAGCCAAGCAACAGGGGGCGAGCAGTACTTC. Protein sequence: CASSQATGGEQYF.

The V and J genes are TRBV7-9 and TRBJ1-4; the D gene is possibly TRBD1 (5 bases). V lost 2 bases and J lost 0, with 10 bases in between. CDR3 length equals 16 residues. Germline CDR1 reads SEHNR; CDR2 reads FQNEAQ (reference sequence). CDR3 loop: CASSLLRDATNEKLFF. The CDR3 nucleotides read TGTGCCAGCAGCTTACTTCGGGACGCAACTAATGAAAAACTGTTTTTT.

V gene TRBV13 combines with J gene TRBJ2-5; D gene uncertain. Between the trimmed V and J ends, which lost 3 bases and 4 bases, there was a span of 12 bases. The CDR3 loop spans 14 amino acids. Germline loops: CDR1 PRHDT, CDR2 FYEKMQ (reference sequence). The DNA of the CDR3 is TGTGCCAGCAGCTTGTGGGAAGGAAGAGAGACCCAGTACTTC. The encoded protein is CASSLWEGRETQYF.

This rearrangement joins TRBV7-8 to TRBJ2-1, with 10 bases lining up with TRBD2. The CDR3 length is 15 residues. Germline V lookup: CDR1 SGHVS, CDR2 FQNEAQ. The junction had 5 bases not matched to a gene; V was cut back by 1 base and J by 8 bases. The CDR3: CASSLGLAGDHEQFF. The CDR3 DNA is TGTGCCAGCAGCTTAGGTCTAGCGGGAGACCATGAGCAGTTCTTC.

CDR3 bases: TGTGCCAGCAGCCCACCCGAGACAGGGCAAAACTATGGCTACACCTTC. Residues: CASSPPETGQNYGYTF. The chain is built from TRBV7-9 and TRBJ1-2; TRBD1 agrees at 7 bases. Losses at the gene ends were 5 bases for V and 2 bases for J; bases not matched to a gene: 11. The CDR3 covers 16 residues. Germline V gives CDR1 SEHNR, CDR2 FQNEAQ (reference sequence).

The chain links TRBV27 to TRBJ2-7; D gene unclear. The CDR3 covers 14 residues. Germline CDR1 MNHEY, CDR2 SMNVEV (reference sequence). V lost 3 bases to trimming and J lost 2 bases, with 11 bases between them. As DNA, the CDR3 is TGTGCCAGCAGTTTCATCGGATCGCCCTACGAGCAGTACTTC. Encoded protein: CASSFIGSPYEQYF.

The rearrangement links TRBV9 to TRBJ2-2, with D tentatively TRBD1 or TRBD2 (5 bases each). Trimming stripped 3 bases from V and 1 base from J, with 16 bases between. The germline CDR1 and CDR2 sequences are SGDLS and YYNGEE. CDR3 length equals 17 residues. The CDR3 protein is CASSAYTGTGNTGELFF. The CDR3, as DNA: TGTGCCAGCAGCGCATATACCGGGACGGGGAACACCGGGGAGCTGTTTTTT. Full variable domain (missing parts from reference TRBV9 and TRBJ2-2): DSGVTQTPKHLITATGQRVTLRCSPRSGDLSVYWYQQSLDQGLQFLIQYYNGEERAKGNILERFSAQQFPDLHSELNLSSLELGDSALYFCASSAYTGTGNTGELFFGEGSRLTVL.

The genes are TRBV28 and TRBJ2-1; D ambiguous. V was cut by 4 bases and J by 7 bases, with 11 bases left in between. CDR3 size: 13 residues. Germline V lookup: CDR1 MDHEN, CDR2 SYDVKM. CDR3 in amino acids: CASSYPPWNEQFF. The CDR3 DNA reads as TGTGCCAGCAGTTACCCCCCTTGGAATGAGCAGTTCTTC.

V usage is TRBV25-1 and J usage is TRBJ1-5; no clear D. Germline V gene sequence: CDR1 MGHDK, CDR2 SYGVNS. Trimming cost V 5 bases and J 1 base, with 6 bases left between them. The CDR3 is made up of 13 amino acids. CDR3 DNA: TGTGCCAGCAGTTTTGGGAGCAATCAGCCCCAGCATTTT. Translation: CASSFGSNQPQHF.

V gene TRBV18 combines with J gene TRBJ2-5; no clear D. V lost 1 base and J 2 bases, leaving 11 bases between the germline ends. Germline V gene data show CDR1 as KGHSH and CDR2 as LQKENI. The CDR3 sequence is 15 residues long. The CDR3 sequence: CASSPRPGIQETQYF. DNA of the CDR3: TGTGCCAGCTCACCACGTCCCGGAATACAAGAGACCCAGTACTTC. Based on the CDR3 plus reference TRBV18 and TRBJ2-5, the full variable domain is NAGVMQNPRHLVRRRGQEARLRCSPMKGHSHVYWYRQLPEEGLKFMVYLQKENIIDESGMPKERFSAEFPKEGPSILRIQQVVRGDSAAYFCASSPRPGIQETQYFGPGTRLLVL.

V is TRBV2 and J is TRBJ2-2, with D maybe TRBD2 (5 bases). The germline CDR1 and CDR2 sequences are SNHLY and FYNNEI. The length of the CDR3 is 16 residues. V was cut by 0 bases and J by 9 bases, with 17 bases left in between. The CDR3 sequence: CASSEARTLYDRELFF. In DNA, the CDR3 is TGTGCCAGCAGTGAAGCCCGGACTCTCTACGACCGGGAGCTGTTTTTT. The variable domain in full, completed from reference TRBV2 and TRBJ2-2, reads EPEVTQTPSHQVTQMGQEVILRCVPISNHLYFYWYRQILGQKVEFLVSFYNNEISEKSEIFDDQFSVERPDGSNFTLKIRSTKLEDSAMYFCASSEARTLYDRELFFGEGSRLTVL.

Here the CDR3 reads CASGTPAGELFF. The CDR3 DNA reads TGTGCTAGTGGTACACCGGCCGGGGAGCTGTTTTTT. The chain has TRBV12-5 and TRBJ2-2; D remains unclear. Germline CDR1 LGHNT, CDR2 FRNRAP. There are 12 residues in the CDR3. Trimming took 5 bases from V and 6 from J, leaving 7 bases between them.

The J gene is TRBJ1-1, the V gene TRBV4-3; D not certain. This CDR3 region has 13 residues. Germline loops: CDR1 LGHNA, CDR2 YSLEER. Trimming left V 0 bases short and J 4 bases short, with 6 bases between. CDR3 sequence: CASSQEGSTEAFF. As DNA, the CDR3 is TGCGCCAGCAGCCAAGAGGGCAGCACTGAAGCTTTCTTT.

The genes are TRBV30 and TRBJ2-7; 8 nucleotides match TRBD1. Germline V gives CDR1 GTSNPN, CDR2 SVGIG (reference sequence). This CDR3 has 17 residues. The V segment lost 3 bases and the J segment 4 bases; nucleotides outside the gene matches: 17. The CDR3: CAWSGRGRLTLSYEQYF. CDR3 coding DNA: TGTGCCTGGAGCGGCAGGGGGCGCCTCACCTTGAGTTACGAGCAGTACTTC.

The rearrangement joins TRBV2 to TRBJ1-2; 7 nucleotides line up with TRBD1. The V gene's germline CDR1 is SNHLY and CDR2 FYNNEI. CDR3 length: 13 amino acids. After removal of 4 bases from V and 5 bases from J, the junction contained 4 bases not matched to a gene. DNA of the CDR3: TGTGCCAGCAGTGGGGACAGAGGATATGGCTACACCTTC. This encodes CASSGDRGYGYTF.